This TCR beta chain was recorded in a study of cytomegalovirus exposure and HLA in healthy donors. Study-level background: T cells numbering about 179 million yielded 95 million to 140 million unique TCR beta sequences in an earlier analysis. Among the roughly 400 donors who were genotyped, approximately 84% fell in the genetic ancestry cluster that is associated with self-reported Caucasian donors. General study points: In most subjects, TCR beta sequences reportedly gave accurate predictions of HLA-A and HLA-B alleles. Immune exposure data for these donors was limited to CMV serostatus.

From germline, CDR1 is MGHRA and CDR2 YSYEKL. Trimming took off 4 bases at V and 2 bases at J, with 13 bases between the two ends. CDR3 size: 15 residues. A word on this clone: The antigen is unknown.

The PCR contained 60 Vbeta and 13 Jbeta primers. Repertoires were generated with immunoSEQ multiplex PCR, while TCRdb's copy carries only in-frame clones and drops some. The data show 130,000 or so clones, approximately 80% seen once. The specimen sequenced was PBMCs. The chain joins TRBV4-1 to TRBJ2-3; D is unresolved. The sequence was collected from a woman aged 18-30 years in good health and CMV-seronegative. The CDR3: CASSPLRRPTDTQYF. The CDR3 DNA sequence: TGCGCCAGCAGCCCCCTTCGGCGGCCCACAGATACGCAGTATTTT.